The 19 T cell receptor beta chains presented below share a single source sample, sequenced in a study of T cells in women clearing cervical HPV infection. TCRdb's copy holds only in-frame clones and misses some; the assay was immunoSEQ multiplex PCR. The table counts tens of thousands of clones; approximately 9.8% lies in the top ten. The sample consisted of blood buffy coat. The receptors come from a woman between 18 and 70 years old with a cervical HPV16 infection that either progressed to CIN3+ or cleared (not recorded which).

About this clone itself: The read is 3 residues too short to cover the CDR3 end, so that end is filled in from the germline J gene. V is TRBV5-1 and J is TRBJ2-2, with D maybe TRBD1 (5 bases). V was cut by 3 bases and J by 6 bases, with 18 bases left in between. CDR1 is SGHRS and CDR2 is YFSETQ in the germline V gene. CDR3 length: 16 amino acids. The part of the CDR3 DNA that was read is TGCGCCAGCAGCTCGGACAACATTCGGGTGCCCGGGGAG. Amino acids: CASSSDNIRVPGE. The entire CDR3 sequence reads CASSSDNIRVPGELFF.

About this clone itself: The read finishes 3 residues shy of the CDR3 end, and the germline J gene is used to complete it. This sequence joins TRBV19 and TRBJ2-5; a weak D match, TRBD1 (5 bases). V shed 5 bases and J shed 5 bases, with 12 bases lying between them. Per germline, CDR1 LNHDA and CDR2 SQIVND (reference sequence). CDR3 length: 13 residues. The part of the CDR3 DNA that was read is TGTGCCAGTAGTTCTCAGGGTAGGGAGACC. Its protein product is CASSSQGRET. The full CDR3 is CASSSQGRETQYF.

As for this clone: The read finishes 3 residues shy of the CDR3 end, and the germline J gene is used to complete it. The chain couples TRBV7-2 to TRBJ1-1; no clear D gene. Germline values: CDR1 SGHTA, CDR2 FQGNSA. V lost 5 bases and J 2 bases, leaving 6 bases between the germline ends. The CDR3 length is 12 residues. The CDR3 bases that were read are TGTGCCAGCAGCCGAAGCAACACTGAA. Translated, it gives CASSRSNTE. The entire CDR3 is CASSRSNTEAFF.

The CDR3 bases that were read are TGTGCCAGCGCAACTTCTAGCGGGGGGGGCTACAATGAG. Encoded protein: CASATSSGGGYNE. The entire CDR3 protein is CASATSSGGGYNEQFF. The V gene is TRBV18, the J gene TRBJ2-1, with 12 nucleotides matching TRBD2. The CDR3 goes on 3 residues after the read ends, and that part is filled in from the germline J gene. Per the germline V gene, CDR1 is KGHSH and CDR2 is LQKENI. With V trimmed by 8 bases and J by 3 bases, 8 bases remained unmatched. This CDR3 contains 16 residues.

A word on this clone: Coverage ceases 3 residues before the CDR3 finishes, and the germline J gene fills in the end. The chain carries TRBV5-1 and TRBJ1-1; D unclear. Trimming took off 0 bases at V and 1 base at J, with 7 bases between the two ends. Germline V lookup: CDR1 SGHRS, CDR2 YFSETQ. CDR3 length equals 14 residues. CDR3 DNA, as far as it was read: TGCGCCAGCAGCTTGGAGGGTACGAACACTGAA. Residues: CASSLEGTNTE. The CDR3 as a whole reads CASSLEGTNTEAFF. The full variable domain, rest sourced from reference TRBV5-1 and TRBJ1-1, is KAGVTQTPRYLIKTRGQQVTLSCSPISGHRSVSWYQQTPGQGLQFLFEYFSETQRNKGNFPGRFSGRQFSNSRSEMNVSTLELGDSALYLCASSLEGTNTEAFFGQGTRLTVV.

Here the CDR3 reads CASGTGQGDSPLHF. Partial CDR3 DNA: TGTGCTAGTGGTACCGGACAGGGAGATTCACCC. V gene TRBV12-5 combines with J gene TRBJ1-6; 8 bases are a match to TRBD1. The read finishes 3 residues shy of the CDR3 end, and the germline J gene is used to complete it. The CDR3 is made up of 14 amino acids. Germline lookup yields CDR1 LGHNT and CDR2 FRNRAP. The trim removed 5 bases at V and 8 bases at J, leaving 5 bases unmatched.

In the case of this clone: The read terminates 3 residues ahead of where the CDR3 ends, so the germline J gene completes it. The V gene is TRBV28, the J gene TRBJ2-5; 15 bases are a match to TRBD2. The CDR3 is 18 amino acids. Germline lookup yields CDR1 MDHEN and CDR2 SYDVKM. The trim removed 4 bases at V and 5 bases at J, leaving 11 bases unmatched. CDR3 bases read: TGTGCCAGCAGTTCTGGACTAGCGGGAGGGCCGTCGGAGGAGACC. Its translation is CASSSGLAGGPSEET. The CDR3 as a whole reads CASSSGLAGGPSEETQYF.

As for this clone: The read halts 3 residues ahead of the CDR3 end, with the missing end drawn from the germline J gene. J is TRBJ2-1 and V is TRBV5-1; no reliable D call. CDR3 length equals 17 residues. The V gene lost 0 bases and the J gene lost 1 base, with 14 bases spanning the gap. Germline loops: CDR1 SGHRS, CDR2 YFSETQ. CDR3 DNA, as far as it was read: TGCGCCAGCAGCTTGGAAGTGACTGGATTATCCTACAATGAG. Translation gives CASSLEVTGLSYNE. The full-length CDR3 reads as CASSLEVTGLSYNEQFF.

A remark on this clone: The sequence runs out 3 residues before the end of the CDR3; the remainder is reconstructed from the germline J gene. This chain links TRBV19 with TRBJ2-3; 9 positions match TRBD1. The CDR3 length is 15 residues. V was clipped by 5 bases and J by 4 bases; unmatched bases: 7. The germline CDR1 and CDR2 sequences are LNHDA and SQIVND (reference sequence). The CDR3 spells CASSAYRQGADTQYF. The sequenced part of the CDR3 DNA is TGTGCCAGTAGTGCCTATCGACAGGGGGCAGATACG. The full variable domain, in which reference TRBV19 and TRBJ2-3 provide the parts outside the CDR3, is DGGITQSPKYLFRKEGQNVTLSCEQNLNHDAMYWYRQDPGQGLRLIYYSQIVNDFQKGDIAEGYSVSREKKESFPLTVTSAQKNPTAFYLCASSAYRQGADTQYFGPGTRLTVL.

Regarding this clone: The read falls 3 residues short of the CDR3 end, and the missing part is taken from the germline J gene. The chain employs TRBV7-2 and TRBJ1-2; the match to TRBD1 covers 9 bases. The CDR3 extends over 13 amino acids. V lost 6 bases to trimming and J lost 5 bases; unmatched junction nucleotides: 4. Germline V gene sequence: CDR1 SGHTA, CDR2 FQGNSA. The DNA read from the CDR3 is TGTGCCAGCAGAAAGACAGGGGGGTATGGC. Residues: CASRKTGGYG. The complete CDR3 reads CASRKTGGYGYTF.

In regard to this clone: The read ends 3 residues before the CDR3 terminus; that terminus is restored from the germline J gene. V usage is TRBV20-1 and J usage is TRBJ2-3; D gene uncertain. The CDR3 runs 13 residues. V gave up 5 bases and J gave up 4 bases, with 13 bases separating them. From germline, CDR1 is DFQATT and CDR2 SNEGSKA (reference sequence). The sequenced part of the CDR3 DNA is TGCAGTGCTCGATCACTTCGAGCAGATACG. Translating it yields CSARSLRADT. The CDR3 as a whole reads CSARSLRADTQYF.

As regards this clone: The sequence runs out 3 residues before the end of the CDR3; the remainder is reconstructed from the germline J gene. The chain uses TRBV5-6 and TRBJ1-4, with 9 bases that match TRBD1. The CDR3 has 13 amino acids. The germline V gene encodes CDR1 SGHDT and CDR2 YYEEEE. V lost 2 bases to trimming and J lost 7 bases; unmatched junction nucleotides: 0. The DNA read from the CDR3 is TGTGCCAGCAGCTTACAGGGGGCTGAAAAA. Its protein is CASSLQGAEK. The full CDR3 protein is CASSLQGAEKLFF.

For this clone: The read finishes 3 residues shy of the CDR3 end, and the germline J gene is used to complete it. This chain uses TRBV5-1 with TRBJ1-2, with D perhaps TRBD1 (6 bases). The CDR3 has 14 residues. From germline, CDR1 is SGHRS and CDR2 YFSETQ. V dropped 0 bases and J dropped 4 bases, with 10 bases sitting between them. This CDR3 reads CASSLDQGIYGYTF. The sequenced CDR3 bases are TGCGCCAGCAGCTTGGACCAGGGGATCTATGGC.

On this clone: The read comes to an end 3 residues before the CDR3 does, leaving the germline J gene to fill in the end. This chain uses TRBV20-1 with TRBJ2-6; 7 nucleotides align to TRBD1. The V gene's germline CDR1 is DFQATT and CDR2 SNEGSKA (reference sequence). CDR3 length: 16 residues. V shed 5 bases and J 4 bases; nucleotides not matched to a gene: 11. The CDR3: CSAERPRGWGANVLTF. CDR3 DNA (partial): TGCAGTGCTGAAAGACCCAGGGGGTGGGGGGCCAACGTC.

For this clone: The DNA ends 3 residues before the CDR3 does, and the rest of the CDR3 is filled in from the germline J gene. The rearrangement uses TRBV5-6 and TRBJ2-5, with D perhaps TRBD2 (6 bases). Germline V lookup: CDR1 SGHDT, CDR2 YYEEEE. The ends were cut back, 3 bases at V and 5 bases at J, with 11 bases in the middle. The CDR3 covers 13 residues. CDR3 sequence: CASSSGGFETQYF. The covered CDR3 bases are TGTGCCAGCAGCTCTGGAGGGTTTGAGACC.

In regard to this clone: The read ends 3 residues before the CDR3 terminus; that terminus is restored from the germline J gene. V usage is TRBV7-8 and J usage is TRBJ1-4; D might be TRBD1 (6 bases). CDR3 size: 15 residues. The germline V and J ends were trimmed by 6 bases and 1 base, with 12 bases remaining between them. Germline assignment: CDR1 SGHVS and CDR2 FQNEAQ. Incomplete CDR3 DNA: TGTGCCAGCAGTTCAATACAGGGAACTAATGAAAAA. Translated: CASSSIQGTNEK. The whole CDR3 protein is CASSSIQGTNEKLFF.

A remark on this clone: The read finishes 3 residues shy of the CDR3 end, and the germline J gene is used to complete it. The genes are TRBV5-1 and TRBJ1-2; maybe TRBD1 (5 bases). CDR3 length: 14 residues. Germline CDR1 SGHRS, CDR2 YFSETQ. V lost 3 bases and J lost 1, with 10 bases in between. Incomplete CDR3 DNA: TGCGCCAGCAGCTACGAGGGGCTTAACTATGGC. This codes for CASSYEGLNYG. The complete CDR3 reads CASSYEGLNYGYTF.

As for this clone: The read falls 3 residues short of the CDR3 end, and the missing part is taken from the germline J gene. This rearrangement joins TRBV29-1 to TRBJ1-1; TRBD1 aligns across 7 bases. The length of the CDR3 is 13 residues. Germline V CDR1 and CDR2: SQVTM, ANQGSEA. V lost 7 bases and J lost 1; bases outside the gene matches: 6. The DNA read from the CDR3 is TGCAGCGCAACAGGGGTGGCGAACACTGAA. Amino acids: CSATGVANTE. The whole CDR3 protein is CSATGVANTEAFF.

The CDR3 DNA, read in part, is TGCAGTGCTAGAGTATCCGAGGGGCCCTACAATGAG. As protein: CSARVSEGPYNE. The CDR3 in full is CSARVSEGPYNEQFF. The J gene is TRBJ2-1, the V gene TRBV20-1; D may be TRBD1 or TRBD2 (5 bases each). With the read ending 3 residues before the CDR3 end, the germline J gene is used to fill in that end. Germline assignment: CDR1 DFQATT and CDR2 SNEGSKA (reference sequence). V was pared by 1 base and J by 2 bases, with 12 bases between. This CDR3 region has 15 residues.